This record covers a single T cell receptor (beta chain). The CDR3 consists of 15 residues. The germline V gene has CDR1 SGHTS and CDR2 YDEGEE. The V end lost 3 bases, the J end lost 6 bases, and 16 bases lay between the germline ends. The entry originates in a study of PD-L1 blockade in urothelial cancer. At the level of the study: In the patient group, about 90% of the roughly 29 were males with bladder-origin urothelial cancer. Of prior chemotherapy regimens, patients had received between 0 and 3.

This table comes from immunoSEQ multiplex PCR, and its TCRdb copy is limited to in-frame clones, with some not included. The sample holds 40,000 to 55,000 clones, around 89% seen once. This sample's time point: peripheral blood 6 weeks after treatment start. The diagnosis in patients was locally advanced or metastatic urothelial carcinoma. This sequence was found in a man between 60 and 75 years old with urothelial cancer. Sequenced material: PBMCs, taken around atezolizumab (anti-PD-L1) treatment. V is TRBV5-8 and J is TRBJ1-5; D is ambiguous. CDR3 coding DNA: TGTGCCAGCAGCTCCTCGGGGAGGCTTAGTCAGCCCCAGCATTTT. This translates into CASSSSGRLSQPQHF.